What follows are 31 T cell receptor beta chains derived from one specimen sequenced in a study of Graves' ophthalmopathy and Graves' hyperthyroidism. Amplification of TCR beta CDR3 regions used RNA transcripts. Second-round multiplex PCR came after first-round RT-PCR with HTBI primers. A single record per CDR3 protein comes from TCRdb applying MiXCR to the multiplex PCR reads. Of a few hundred thousand distinct CDR3 sequences detected, about 16% appear once; the ten largest clones hold 5.5% to 8%. Sequencing was performed on peripheral blood. All receptors come from a young woman with stable Graves' hyperthyroidism.

The chain combines TRBV27 with TRBJ1-3; 10 bases agree with TRBD1. This CDR3 comprises 15 residues. Losses at the gene ends were 3 bases for V and 4 bases for J; bases not matched to a gene: 3. Germline CDR1 MNHEY, CDR2 SMNVEV (reference sequence). CDR3: CASSFGTGAGNTIYF. In nucleotides, the CDR3 is TGTGCCAGCAGTTTCGGGACAGGGGCCGGAAACACCATATATTTT.

The chain combines TRBV11-2 with TRBJ2-6; weak D call: TRBD1 (5 bases). Germline CDR1 SGHAT, CDR2 FQNNGV. The CDR3 runs to 16 residues. The V gene lost 1 base and the J gene lost 0 bases, with 7 bases spanning the gap. CDR3 loop: CASSLGQFSGANVLTF. The CDR3 DNA is TGTGCCAGCAGCTTAGGACAGTTCTCTGGGGCCAACGTCCTGACTTTC.

This clonotype has just a few counts. The chain recombines TRBV28 with TRBJ2-4; TRBD2 matches at 7 bases. The length of the CDR3 is 14 residues. The junction had 5 bases not matched to a gene; V was cut back by 7 bases and J by 2 bases. Germline V gene data show CDR1 as MDHEN and CDR2 as SYDVKM. CDR3 loop: CASTPRGSKNIQYF. CDR3 bases: TGTGCCAGCACCCCGCGGGGGTCCAAAAACATTCAGTACTTC. The whole variable domain, filled in from reference TRBV28 and TRBJ2-4, reads DVKVTQSSRYLVKRTGEKVFLECVQDMDHENMFWYRQDPGLGLRLIYFSYDVKMKEKGDIPEGYSVSREKKERFSLILESASTNQTSMYLCASTPRGSKNIQYFGAGTRLSVL.

This clonotype occurred many times. The chain employs TRBV7-2 and TRBJ1-1; D uncertain. The CDR3 is 15 residues long. V lost 5 bases and J 4 bases, leaving 17 bases between the germline ends. Germline CDR1 and CDR2: SGHTA and FQGNSA. The CDR3 sequence: CASSLLSAYSTEAFF. In nucleotides, the CDR3 is TGTGCCAGCAGCCTCTTGTCAGCCTACAGCACTGAAGCTTTCTTT.

This clonotype was recorded a few times. This sequence joins TRBV6-1 and TRBJ1-5; TRBD1 might be the D (5 bases). CDR1 and CDR2 (germline): MNHNS, SASEGT. V was shortened by 7 bases and J by 0 bases, with 19 bases between the two germline ends. The CDR3 spans 17 residues. The CDR3: CASTNRPGGYSNQPQHF. The CDR3 DNA is TGTGCCAGCACTAATCGACCCGGGGGGTATAGCAATCAGCCCCAGCATTTT.

This clonotype appeared many times. The CDR3 loop reads CASSLRAPNTEAFF. The CDR3 DNA follows: TGTGCCAGCAGCTTACGGGCACCCAACACTGAAGCTTTCTTT. This chain links TRBV7-9 with TRBJ1-1; D is uncertain. The CDR3 has 14 amino acids. CDR1 and CDR2 (germline): SEHNR, FQNEAQ (reference sequence). V was clipped by 2 bases and J by 2 bases, with 9 bases between them.

This clonotype appeared a few times. V gene TRBV5-1 combines with J gene TRBJ2-7, with a weak D call TRBD1 (7 bases). Trimming removed 4 bases from V and 6 bases from J, with 14 bases in between. This CDR3 has 13 residues. CDR1 is SGHRS, CDR2 YFSETQ, per germline. For the CDR3, the DNA is TGCGCCAGCAGCGCGGGACAGTGGCCCGAGCAGTACTTC. This gives the protein CASSAGQWPEQYF.

This clonotype was detected ten times or more. CDR3 sequence (DNA): TGTGCCAGCAGTTTCCCAGGGGGCGTTGGCTACACCTTC. Its protein is CASSFPGGVGYTF. The chain combines TRBV6-5 with TRBJ1-2, with 8 bases fitting TRBD1. CDR3 length: 13 residues. V lost 4 bases to trimming and J lost 7 bases; unmatched junction nucleotides: 5. Per the germline V gene, CDR1 is MNHEY and CDR2 is SVGAGI.

There are many counts of this clonotype. The chain is built from TRBV12-3 or TRBV12-4 and TRBJ2-7; D unclear. V was clipped by 4 bases and J by 2 bases, with 9 bases between them. This CDR3 region has 13 residues. CDR3 amino acids: CASSWKSAYEQYF. The CDR3, as DNA: TGTGCCAGCAGTTGGAAATCGGCCTACGAGCAGTACTTC.

The chain employs TRBV6-1 and TRBJ1-1; no firm D call. The CDR3 sequence is 12 residues long. The germline CDR1 and CDR2 sequences are MNHNS and SASEGT. V lost 7 bases, J lost 12 bases, and 18 bases lay in between. The CDR3 nucleotides read TGTGCCAGCACACCCAAGGAGGGTACGCCTTTCTTT. It encodes CASTPKEGTPFF.

V usage is TRBV2 and J usage is TRBJ1-6; D possibly corresponds to TRBD1 (5 bases). The CDR3 runs to 13 residues. V dropped 7 bases and J dropped 8 bases, with 12 bases sitting between them. Per germline, CDR1 SNHLY and CDR2 FYNNEI. CDR3: CASKSQGYSPLHF. CDR3 bases: TGTGCCAGCAAATCCCAGGGTTATTCACCCCTCCACTTT.

Ten or more counts support this clonotype. This rearrangement joins TRBV27 to TRBJ2-5, with D hard to call. Per the germline V gene, CDR1 is MNHEY and CDR2 is SMNVEV (reference sequence). This CDR3 is built from 16 residues. V lost 3 bases to trimming and J lost 0 bases, with 14 bases between them. CDR3 nucleotides: TGTGCCAGCAGTTTGAGGCCCTATATGGACCAAGAGACCCAGTACTTC. This translates into CASSLRPYMDQETQYF.

This clonotype was observed at least ten times. The chain couples TRBV6-2 or TRBV6-3 to TRBJ1-5; TRBD1 is a possible D gene (5 bases). CDR1 and CDR2 (germline): MNHEY, SVGEGT. This CDR3 region has 15 residues. The germline V and J ends were trimmed by 10 bases and 4 bases, with 20 bases remaining between them. The CDR3 bases are TGTGCCACCGTAGACAGCCTATCGATTAATCAGCCCCAGCATTTT. It encodes CATVDSLSINQPQHF.

The chain links TRBV20-1 to TRBJ2-2; D is unresolved. The germline V and J ends were trimmed by 1 base and 4 bases, with 10 bases remaining between them. The CDR3 is 14 amino acids. The germline V gene has CDR1 DFQATT and CDR2 SNEGSKA (reference sequence). The CDR3 is CSARAGPLTGELFF. The DNA for the CDR3 is TGCAGTGCTAGAGCCGGTCCCCTCACCGGGGAGCTGTTTTTT.

This clonotype appeared many times. This sequence joins TRBV5-1 and TRBJ1-1, with a possible D match to TRBD1 (6 bases). The V gene's germline CDR1 is SGHRS and CDR2 YFSETQ. V was pared by 1 base and J by 4 bases, with 29 bases between. This CDR3 has 20 amino acids. CDR3 amino acids: CASSLWITGPRLRGATEAFF. CDR3 DNA: TGCGCCAGCAGCTTGTGGATCACAGGGCCGAGGCTTAGGGGTGCCACTGAAGCTTTCTTT.

This sequence joins TRBV12-3 or TRBV12-4 and TRBJ2-5; TRBD2 agrees at 8 bases. With 8 bases clipped from V and 1 base from J, the junction kept 6 bases outside the gene matches. The CDR3 runs to 14 residues. The CDR3 region is CASSRGGTQETQYF. In nucleotides, the CDR3 is TGTGCCAGCTCACGCGGGGGGACCCAAGAGACCCAGTACTTC.

This clonotype was recorded at least ten times. The rearrangement links TRBV7-9 to TRBJ1-2; D not resolved. Trimming removed 2 bases from V and 7 bases from J, with 8 bases in between. CDR3 size: 12 residues. Germline V gene data show CDR1 as SEHNR and CDR2 as FQNEAQ (reference sequence). The CDR3 DNA follows: TGTGCCAGCAGCTTAAGTGGTCCTGGCTACACCTTC. Translation gives CASSLSGPGYTF.

This clonotype was detected many times. The rearrangement joins TRBV5-5 to TRBJ2-7; D may be TRBD1 or TRBD2 (5 bases each). The V gene's germline CDR1 is SGHKS and CDR2 YYEKEE (reference sequence). The CDR3 totals 14 residues. V was clipped by 0 bases and J by 3 bases, with 10 bases between them. CDR3 coding DNA: TGTGCCAGCAGCTTGGGGGACGGAATCTACGAGCAGTACTTC. Its protein is CASSLGDGIYEQYF. The full variable domain, completed using reference TRBV5-5 and TRBJ2-7, is DAGVTQSPTHLIKTRGQQVTLRCSPISGHKSVSWYQQVLGQGPQFIFQYYEKEERGRGNFPDRFSARQFPNYSSELNVNALLLGDSALYLCASSLGDGIYEQYFGPGTRLTVT.

This clonotype was counted many times. The rearrangement joins TRBV12-5 to TRBJ1-1, with D unresolved. V was clipped by 2 bases and J by 5 bases, with 18 bases between them. The length of the CDR3 is 16 residues. Germline lookup yields CDR1 LGHNT and CDR2 FRNRAP. The CDR3 DNA follows: TGTGCTAGTGGTTTGTCTTTGTTGGACCTAAAAACTGAAGCTTTCTTT. Its translation: CASGLSLLDLKTEAFF.

This clonotype has a handful of counts. The J gene is TRBJ2-3, the V gene TRBV20-1, with 8 positions matching TRBD1. Germline CDR1 is DFQATT and CDR2 is SNEGSKA (reference sequence). J gave up 10 bases and V 3 bases, and 6 bases lay outside the gene matches. The CDR3 spans 12 residues. The CDR3 spells CSASRMGQAQYF. The CDR3 nucleotides are TGCAGTGCTAGCAGGATGGGACAGGCGCAGTATTTT.

A note on this clonotype: With a much larger clone just one base away, this may be a read error. The chain has TRBV11-2 and TRBJ2-2, with TRBD2 identical over 13 bases. CDR3 length: 16 amino acids. Looked up from germline, CDR1 is SGHAT and CDR2 is FQNNGV. Here the CDR3 reads CASSPTSGGRTGDLFF. The CDR3 DNA sequence: TGTGCCAGCAGCCCGACTAGCGGGGGGAGGACCGGGGATCTGTTTTTT.

This clonotype was recorded a few times. The chain recombines TRBV18 with TRBJ1-6; no reliable D call. The V gene's germline CDR1 is KGHSH and CDR2 LQKENI. With 6 bases removed from V and 9 bases from J, the gap between germline ends came to 15 bases. The CDR3 spans 14 residues. CDR3 sequence: CASSETITASPLHF. CDR3 in DNA: TGTGCCAGCTCTGAAACAATTACGGCTTCACCCCTCCACTTT.

Ten or more counts support this clonotype. This chain uses TRBV10-3 with TRBJ2-5, with TRBD1 matching over 9 bases. The CDR3 is made up of 15 amino acids. With 2 bases clipped from V and 3 bases from J, the junction kept 4 bases outside the gene matches. CDR1 ENHRY and CDR2 SYGVKD come from the germline V gene. The CDR3 is CAISEPGTGKETQYF. The CDR3 coding sequence is TGTGCCATCAGTGAGCCCGGGACAGGGAAAGAGACCCAGTACTTC.

This clonotype was observed at least ten times. J is TRBJ2-7 and V is TRBV7-8, with unresolved D. Germline V CDR1 and CDR2: SGHVS, FQNEAQ. The CDR3 has 14 amino acids. V lost 2 bases and J 0 bases, leaving 8 bases between the germline ends. CDR3 nucleotide sequence: TGTGCCAGCAGCTTAAGCCTGACCTCCTACGAGCAGTACTTC. Its translation: CASSLSLTSYEQYF.

Of note for this clonotype: This clone may be a read error of a much larger clone one base away. This rearrangement joins TRBV5-1 to TRBJ2-7; D remains unclear. The germline V and J ends were trimmed by 2 bases and 2 bases, with 8 bases remaining between them. This CDR3 has 13 amino acids. Germline V gene sequence: CDR1 SGHRS, CDR2 YFSETQ. CDR3 residues: CASSFPSTYEQYF. The CDR3 nucleotides are TGCGCCAGCAGCTTCCCATCCACCTACGAGCAGTACTTC.

For this clonotype: A much bigger clone sits one base away, suggesting this may be a read error. The chain combines TRBV7-9 with TRBJ1-1, with TRBD1 identical over 7 bases. With 4 bases clipped from V and 6 bases from J, the junction kept 5 bases outside the gene matches. Germline lookup yields CDR1 SEHNR and CDR2 FQNEAQ (reference sequence). CDR3 length: 13 amino acids. This CDR3 reads CASSSTGDPEAFF. In DNA, the CDR3 is TGTGCCAGCAGCTCCACAGGGGACCCTGAAGCTTTCTTT.

This clonotype has ten or more counts. The chain joins TRBV20-1 to TRBJ2-7; 9 nucleotides match TRBD2. The CDR3 is 15 residues long. Germline CDR1 is DFQATT and CDR2 is SNEGSKA (reference sequence). The V and J ends lost 0 bases and 4 bases, in that order; junction bases with no gene match: 7. CDR3 nucleotides: TGCAGTGCTAGAGATCCCCAGCGGGGGGTTTACGAGCAGTACTTC. Translation gives CSARDPQRGVYEQYF.

In its sample, this clonotype was seen many times. This chain connects TRBV4-1 to TRBJ1-1, with 7 bases that match TRBD1. Unmatched junction bases numbered 9, after V lost 2 bases and J lost 6 bases. The CDR3 extends over 15 amino acids. The V gene's germline CDR1 is MGHRA and CDR2 YSYEKL. CDR3 sequence reads: CASSQPDREDPEAFF. Here the CDR3 DNA reads TGCGCCAGCAGCCAACCAGACAGGGAGGATCCTGAAGCTTTCTTT.

This clonotype was seen repeatedly, ten times or more. V is TRBV19 and J is TRBJ1-6, with D maybe TRBD1 (6 bases). V shed 2 bases and J shed 7 bases, with 9 bases lying between them. This CDR3 is 14 amino acids long. Germline V gene sequence: CDR1 LNHDA, CDR2 SQIVND (reference sequence). The chain's CDR3 is CASSITGTNSPLHF. The CDR3 DNA reads as TGTGCCAGTAGTATAACAGGGACAAATTCACCCCTCCACTTT.

The V and J genes are TRBV11-1 and TRBJ2-5; D gene unclear. Trimming removed 5 bases at V and 5 bases at J, with 24 bases between. This CDR3 spans 17 amino acids. Per the germline V gene, CDR1 is SGHAT and CDR2 is FQDESV (reference sequence). The CDR3 DNA reads as TGTGCCAGCAGCGATAGCAAATGGCCGATGGAAGGGGAGACCCAGTACTTC. This translates into CASSDSKWPMEGETQYF.

This chain joins TRBV18 and TRBJ1-4, with TRBD1 identical over 7 bases. Losses at the gene ends were 5 bases for V and 3 bases for J; bases not matched to a gene: 3. Germline V CDR1 and CDR2: KGHSH, LQKENI. This CDR3 is 14 amino acids long. CDR3 nucleotide sequence: TGTGCCAGCTCAGTCGACAGGGCTAATGAAAAACTGTTTTTT. It encodes CASSVDRANEKLFF.